Included here is one TCR beta chain sequence, with context. Anyone with autoimmune disease history or systemic immunosuppression was excluded. Peripheral blood came from all dose cohorts at three timepoints. These data belong to a study of OX40 agonist ivuxolimab in advanced cancers. Overall study: Patient treatment consisted of intravenous ivuxolimab administration every 2 weeks at 0.01 to 10 mg/kg. Hepatocellular carcinoma, melanoma, renal cell or head and neck cancer was diagnosed in the dose-escalation patients.

Clones were read by immunoSEQ multiplex PCR, and TCRdb kept only the in-frame ones, dropping some. Of about 69,000 clones in the sample, around 85% were seen once. CDR3 length: 14 amino acids. With 6 bases removed from V and 4 bases from J, the gap between germline ends came to 15 bases. Germline V gives CDR1 MDHEN, CDR2 SYDVKM. The material was CD4+ or CD8+ T cells sorted from blood, obtained in a trial of the OX40 agonist ivuxolimab. The sequence was collected from an adult with an advanced solid tumor such as melanoma, head and neck, liver or kidney cancer. The chain is built from TRBV28 and TRBJ1-1; D is unresolved. CDR3 loop: CASRLRGSTTEAFF. The CDR3 DNA follows: TGTGCCAGCAGACTACGAGGCAGTACCACTGAAGCTTTCTTT.